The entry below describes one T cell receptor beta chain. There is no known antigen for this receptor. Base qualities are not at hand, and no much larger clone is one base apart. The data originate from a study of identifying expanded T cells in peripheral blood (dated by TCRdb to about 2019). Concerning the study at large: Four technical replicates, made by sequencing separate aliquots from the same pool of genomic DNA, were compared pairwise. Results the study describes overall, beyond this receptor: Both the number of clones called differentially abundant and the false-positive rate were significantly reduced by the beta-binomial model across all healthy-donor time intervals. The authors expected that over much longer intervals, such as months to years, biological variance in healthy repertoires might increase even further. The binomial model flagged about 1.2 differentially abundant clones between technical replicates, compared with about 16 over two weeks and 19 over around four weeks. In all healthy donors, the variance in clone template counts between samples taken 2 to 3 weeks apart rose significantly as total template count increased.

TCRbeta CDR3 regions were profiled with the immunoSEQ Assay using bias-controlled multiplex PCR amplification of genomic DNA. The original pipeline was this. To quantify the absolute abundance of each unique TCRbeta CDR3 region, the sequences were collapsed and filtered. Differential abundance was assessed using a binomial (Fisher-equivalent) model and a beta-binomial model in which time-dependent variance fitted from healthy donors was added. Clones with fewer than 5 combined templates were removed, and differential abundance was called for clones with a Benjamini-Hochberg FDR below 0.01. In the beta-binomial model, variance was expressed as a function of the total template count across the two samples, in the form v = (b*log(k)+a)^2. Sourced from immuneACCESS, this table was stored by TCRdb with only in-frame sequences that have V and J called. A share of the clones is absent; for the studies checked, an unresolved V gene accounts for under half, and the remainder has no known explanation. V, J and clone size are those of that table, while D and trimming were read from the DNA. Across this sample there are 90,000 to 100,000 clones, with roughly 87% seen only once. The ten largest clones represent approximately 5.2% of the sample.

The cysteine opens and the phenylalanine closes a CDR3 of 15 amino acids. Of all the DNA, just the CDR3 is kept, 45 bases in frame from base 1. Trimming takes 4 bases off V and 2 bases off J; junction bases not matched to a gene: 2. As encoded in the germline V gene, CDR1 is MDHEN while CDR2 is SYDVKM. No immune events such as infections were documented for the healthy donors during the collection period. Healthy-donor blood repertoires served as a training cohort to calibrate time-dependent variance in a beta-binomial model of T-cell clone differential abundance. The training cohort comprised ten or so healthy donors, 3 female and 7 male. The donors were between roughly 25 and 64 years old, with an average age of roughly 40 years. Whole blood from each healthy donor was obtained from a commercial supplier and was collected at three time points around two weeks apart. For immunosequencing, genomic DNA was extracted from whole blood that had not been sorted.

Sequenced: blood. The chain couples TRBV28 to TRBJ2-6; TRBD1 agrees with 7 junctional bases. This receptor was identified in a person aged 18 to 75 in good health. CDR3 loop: CASSYRGTGANVLTF. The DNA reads TGTGCCAGCAGTTACAGGGGAACTGGGGCCAACGTCCTGACTTTC.